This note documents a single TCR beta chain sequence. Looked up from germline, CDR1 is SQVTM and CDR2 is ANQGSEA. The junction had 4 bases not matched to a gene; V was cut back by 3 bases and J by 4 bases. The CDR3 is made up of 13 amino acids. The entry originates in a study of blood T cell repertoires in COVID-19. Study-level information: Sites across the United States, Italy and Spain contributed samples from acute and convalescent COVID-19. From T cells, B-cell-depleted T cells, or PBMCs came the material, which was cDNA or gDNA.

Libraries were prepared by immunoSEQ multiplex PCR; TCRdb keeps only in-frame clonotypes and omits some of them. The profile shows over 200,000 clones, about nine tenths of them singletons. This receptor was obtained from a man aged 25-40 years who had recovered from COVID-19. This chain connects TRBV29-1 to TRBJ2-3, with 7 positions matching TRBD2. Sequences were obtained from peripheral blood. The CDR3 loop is CSVDGGSSDTQYF. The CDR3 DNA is TGCAGCGTTGATGGCGGGAGCTCAGATACGCAGTATTTT.